The following is a TCR beta chain sequence with its context. Its antigen is not identified. Profiling relied on immunoSEQ multiplex PCR, and the TCRdb table lists in-frame clones only, not all of them. The data contain roughly 120,000 clones, almost 90% of them seen just once; the ten biggest clones take up 12%. This sample is part of a study of PD-1 blockade in mismatch repair-deficient tumors. TCRs were sequenced from a few patients responding to pembrolizumab. Study-level points and caveats: Tumor-resident clones, often absent from pretreatment blood, expanded after pembrolizumab and then contracted.

Trimming pared 8 bases from V and 2 bases from J, leaving 16 bases between. The CDR3 contains 15 residues. Germline CDR1 reads SEHNR; CDR2 reads FQNEAQ (reference sequence). This chain links TRBV7-9 with TRBJ1-5; D might be TRBD1 (5 bases). Sequenced here: peripheral blood, sampled about 17 months after starting pembrolizumab. The sequence was obtained from an adult with mismatch repair-deficient cancer. The CDR3 spells CASPVVGRGNQPQHF. CDR3 coding DNA: TGTGCCAGCCCCGTGGTCGGCAGGGGCAATCAGCCCCAGCATTTT. Combining the CDR3 with reference TRBV7-9 and TRBJ1-5 gives the whole variable domain DTGVSQNPRHKITKRGQNVTFRCDPISEHNRLYWYRQTLGQGPEFLTYFQNEAQLEKSRLLSDRFSAERPKGSFSTLEIQRTEQGDSAMYLCASPVVGRGNQPQHFGDGTRLSIL.